The clone carrying this T cell receptor (beta chain) was counted once. Its antigen is as yet unknown. These data belong to a study of beta chain features in type 1 diabetes. In the study overall: There were 107,917,701 sorted cells examined across all samples. General study findings and limits: TCRB CDR3s from Type 1 diabetes patients were moderately but significantly shorter in all four CD4+ subsets. Possibly, sequencing cDNA over-represented cells that had high TCR expression levels.

All of the isolated RNA was reverse transcribed, so expressed TCRB transcripts were sequenced. The protocol was immunoSEQ multiplex PCR, while the TCRdb copy is restricted to in-frame clones and leaves out a portion. In the table there are some 110,000 clones, 16% of which are singletons. Per germline, CDR1 SGDLS and CDR2 YYNGEE. The CDR3 runs to 15 residues. Trimming at V came to 2 bases and at J to 4 bases, leaving 9 bases not matched to a gene. Sequenced material: central memory CD4+ T cells from blood. This clonotype was obtained from a man aged 25 to 40 with type 1 diabetes. The rearrangement links TRBV9 to TRBJ2-7, with TRBD1 matching 7 bases. The CDR3 coding sequence is TGTGCCAGCAGCGTCGGAGACAGGGAAGGGTACGAGCAGTACTTC. It is translated as CASSVGDREGYEQYF.